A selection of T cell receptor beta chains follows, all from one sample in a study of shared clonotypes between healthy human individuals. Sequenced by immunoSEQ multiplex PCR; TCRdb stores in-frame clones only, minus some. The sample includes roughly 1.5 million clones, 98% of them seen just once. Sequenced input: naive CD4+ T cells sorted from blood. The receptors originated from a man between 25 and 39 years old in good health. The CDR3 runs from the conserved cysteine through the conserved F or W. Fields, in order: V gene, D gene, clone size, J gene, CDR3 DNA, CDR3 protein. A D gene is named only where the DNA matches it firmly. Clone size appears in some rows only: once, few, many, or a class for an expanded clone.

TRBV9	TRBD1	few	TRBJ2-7	TGTGCCAGCAGCGAGGGGACGGACACAAGGGGGCCAACCTACGAGCAGTACTTC	CASSEGTDTRGPTYEQYF
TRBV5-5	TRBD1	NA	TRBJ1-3	TGTGCCAGCAGCGCTAACAGGGGACGCGGAAACACCATATATTTT	CASSANRGRGNTIYF
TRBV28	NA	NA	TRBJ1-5	TGTGCCAGCAGAATGAGGGACCGTAGCAATCAGCCCCAGCATTTT	CASRMRDRSNQPQHF
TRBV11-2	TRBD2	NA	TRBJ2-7	TGTGCCAGCAGCCCCCGACTAGCGGGAGGCTCCTCCTACGAGCAGTACTTC	CASSPRLAGGSSYEQYF
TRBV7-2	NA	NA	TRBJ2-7	TGTGCCAGCAGCTTAGTCTTCTCCGAGCAGTACTTC	CASSLVFSEQYF
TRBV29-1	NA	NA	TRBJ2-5	TGCAGCGTTGGGAGAGAGACCCAGTACTTC	CSVGRETQYF
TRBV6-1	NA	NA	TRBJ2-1	TGTGCCAGCAGTCTTCGAGCGCGAAACTACAATGAGCAGTTCTTC	CASSLRARNYNEQFF
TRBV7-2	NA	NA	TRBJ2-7	TGTGCCAGCAGCTTCCTGTCCTACGAGCAGTACTTC	CASSFLSYEQYF
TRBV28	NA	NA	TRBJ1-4	TGTGCCAGCAGCCAGGCCCAGGCACACAATGAAAAACTGTTTTTT	CASSQAQAHNEKLFF
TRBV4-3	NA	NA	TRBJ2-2	TGCGCCAGCAGCCAAGATTTTGGGTTGTCAGGAGGCACCGGGGAGCTGTTTTTT	CASSQDFGLSGGTGELFF
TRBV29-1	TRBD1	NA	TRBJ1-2	TGCAGCGTTGGGGAGGGGGCGCGGTATGGCTACACCTTC	CSVGEGARYGYTF
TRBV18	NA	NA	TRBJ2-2	TGTGCCAGCTCACCATCAACAGGGATGATCGGGGAGCTGTTTTTT	CASSPSTGMIGELFF
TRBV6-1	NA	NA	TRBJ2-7	TGTGCCAGCTTTGCCTCCCTGGGGTACGAGCAGTACTTC	CASFASLGYEQYF
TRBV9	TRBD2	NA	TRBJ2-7	TGTGCCAGCAGCGTAGTAAAGCGGGAGTGGAACGAGCAGTACTTC	CASSVVKREWNEQYF
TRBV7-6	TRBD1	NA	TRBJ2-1	TGTGCCAGCAGCTTATTGAGTGGACAGGGAGGTGAGCAGTTCTTC	CASSLLSGQGGEQFF
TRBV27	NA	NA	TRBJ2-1	TGTGCCAGCAGTTTCGGGACCAGGGGAAGTAATGAGCAGTTCTTC	CASSFGTRGSNEQFF
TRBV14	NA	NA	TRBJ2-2	TGTGCCAGCAGCCAAGGGCCATGGGCCGGGGAGCTGTTTTTT	CASSQGPWAGELFF
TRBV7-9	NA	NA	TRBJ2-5	TGTGCCAGCAGCGCATCGCCAGTTCAAGAGACCCAGTACTTC	CASSASPVQETQYF
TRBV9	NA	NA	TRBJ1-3	TGTGCCAGCAGCCCACGAGGGGATAGTTGGGGAAACACCATATATTTT	CASSPRGDSWGNTIYF
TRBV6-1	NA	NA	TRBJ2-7	TGTGCCAGCAGTGCCCCTAGTTGGGGTAGGATCTACGAGCAGTACTTC	CASSAPSWGRIYEQYF
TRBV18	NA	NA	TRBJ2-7	TGTGCCAGCGGGGAGGGACACCGAATTTCCTACGAGCAGTACTTC	CASGEGHRISYEQYF
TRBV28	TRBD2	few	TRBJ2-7	TGTGCCAGCAGTGCCCCTAGCGGGAGCTCCTACGAGCAGTACTTC	CASSAPSGSSYEQYF
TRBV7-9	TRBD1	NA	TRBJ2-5	TGTGCCAGCAGCACATGGACAGGGGAAGAGACCCAGTACTTC	CASSTWTGEETQYF
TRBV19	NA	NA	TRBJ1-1	TGTGCCAGTAGTCGCCCTGAGGCTTTCTTT	CASSRPEAFF
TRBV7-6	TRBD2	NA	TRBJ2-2	TGTGCCAGCAGCTTAGGGAGCGGGAGGCCGAACACCGGGGAGCTGTTTTTT	CASSLGSGRPNTGELFF
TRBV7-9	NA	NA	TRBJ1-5	TGTGCCAGCAGCTTAGGGACAAATAGCAATCAGCCCCAGCATTTT	CASSLGTNSNQPQHF
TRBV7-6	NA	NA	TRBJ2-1	TGTGCCAGCAGCCGGGCACTAGGAAATAGCAATGAGCAGTTCTTC	CASSRALGNSNEQFF
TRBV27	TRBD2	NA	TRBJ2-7	TGTGCCAGCAGTTTAAAGGCGGGAGGTAGCGGTGAGCAGTACTTC	CASSLKAGGSGEQYF
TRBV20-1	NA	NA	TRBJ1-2	TGCAGTGCTCCCGAACAGGTGGGCTACACCTTC	CSAPEQVGYTF
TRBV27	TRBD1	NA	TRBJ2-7	TGTGCCAGCAGCCGCACCGGGACAGGGTACTACGAGCAGTACTTC	CASSRTGTGYYEQYF
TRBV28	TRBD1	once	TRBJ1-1	TGTGCCAGCAGTGCCAGACAGGGAGGGAACACTGAAGCTTTCTTT	CASSARQGGNTEAFF
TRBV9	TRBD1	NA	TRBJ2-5	TGTGCCAGCAGCGGGACAGGGGTTAGGGAGACCCAGTACTTC	CASSGTGVRETQYF
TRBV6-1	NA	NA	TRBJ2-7	TGTGCCAGCAGGGCGGGCAGGGAATCCCACGAGCAGTACTTC	CASRAGRESHEQYF
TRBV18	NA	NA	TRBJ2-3	TGTGCCAGCTCTCCCTATAGTCTAGCGGATACGCAGTATTTT	CASSPYSLADTQYF
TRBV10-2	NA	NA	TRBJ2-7	TGCGCCAGCAGTTGGAGCGGGCCGGGCGCCTACGAGCAGTACTTC	CASSWSGPGAYEQYF
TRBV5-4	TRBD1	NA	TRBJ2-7	TGTGCCAGCAGCTCGGGACAGGGAAGGGACGAGCAGTACTTC	CASSSGQGRDEQYF
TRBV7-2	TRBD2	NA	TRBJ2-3	TGTGCCAGCAGCCCCCGGCCTAGCGGGACAGATACGCAGTATTTT	CASSPRPSGTDTQYF
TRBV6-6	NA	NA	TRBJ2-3	TGTGCCAGCGAACCAGGCACAGATACGCAGTATTTT	CASEPGTDTQYF
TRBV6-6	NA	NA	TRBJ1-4	TGTGCCAGCAGCTCTTCAGGGGAATATGATGAAAAACTGTTTTTT	CASSSSGEYDEKLFF
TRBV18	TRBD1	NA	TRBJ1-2	TGTGCCAGCTCACAGGGGGCAGAGTATGGCTACACCTTC	CASSQGAEYGYTF
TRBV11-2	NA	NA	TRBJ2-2	TGTGCCAGCAGCTACTTTGACGGTTCGAGGAACACCGGGGAGCTGTTTTTT	CASSYFDGSRNTGELFF
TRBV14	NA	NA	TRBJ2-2	TGTGCCAGCAGCCAAGGATGGACCGGGGAGCTGTTTTTT	CASSQGWTGELFF
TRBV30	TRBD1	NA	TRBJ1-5	TGTGCCTGGACAGGGGGCGGTAATCAGCCCCAGCATTTT	CAWTGGGNQPQHF
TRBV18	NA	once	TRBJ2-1	TGTGCCAGCTCACCAGTAGGGGGTGGCAATGAGCAGTTCTTC	CASSPVGGGNEQFF
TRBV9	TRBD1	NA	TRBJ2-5	TGTGCCAGCAGGGGACAGGACCAAGAGACCCAGTACTTC	CASRGQDQETQYF
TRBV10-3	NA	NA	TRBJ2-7	TGTGCCACCGCGGGACAACTCTCCTACGAGCAGTACTTC	CATAGQLSYEQYF
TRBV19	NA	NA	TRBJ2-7	TGTGCCAGTAGTCCAGGTACAGGGGAGCAGTACTTC	CASSPGTGEQYF
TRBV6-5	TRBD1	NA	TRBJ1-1	TGTGCCAGCAGTTACTCGGGACAGGAGAACACTGAAGCTTTCTTT	CASSYSGQENTEAFF
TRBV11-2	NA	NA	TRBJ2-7	TGTGCCAGCAGCTCAGGCTTTGGCCTCTCCTACGAGCAGTACTTC	CASSSGFGLSYEQYF
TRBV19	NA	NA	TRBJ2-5	TGTGCCAGTAGTTTGGCTCATCAAGAGACCCAGTACTTC	CASSLAHQETQYF
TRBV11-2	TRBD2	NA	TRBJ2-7	TGTGCCAGCAGCCCTCGGCTAGCGGGTCACGAGCAGTACTTC	CASSPRLAGHEQYF
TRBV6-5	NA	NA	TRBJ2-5	TGTGCCAGCAGTATAGGGGTTTTGGAGACCCAGTACTTC	CASSIGVLETQYF
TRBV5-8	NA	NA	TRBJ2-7	TGTGCCAGCAGCCAACACAACAGGGTTTTTAACGAGCAGTACTTC	CASSQHNRVFNEQYF